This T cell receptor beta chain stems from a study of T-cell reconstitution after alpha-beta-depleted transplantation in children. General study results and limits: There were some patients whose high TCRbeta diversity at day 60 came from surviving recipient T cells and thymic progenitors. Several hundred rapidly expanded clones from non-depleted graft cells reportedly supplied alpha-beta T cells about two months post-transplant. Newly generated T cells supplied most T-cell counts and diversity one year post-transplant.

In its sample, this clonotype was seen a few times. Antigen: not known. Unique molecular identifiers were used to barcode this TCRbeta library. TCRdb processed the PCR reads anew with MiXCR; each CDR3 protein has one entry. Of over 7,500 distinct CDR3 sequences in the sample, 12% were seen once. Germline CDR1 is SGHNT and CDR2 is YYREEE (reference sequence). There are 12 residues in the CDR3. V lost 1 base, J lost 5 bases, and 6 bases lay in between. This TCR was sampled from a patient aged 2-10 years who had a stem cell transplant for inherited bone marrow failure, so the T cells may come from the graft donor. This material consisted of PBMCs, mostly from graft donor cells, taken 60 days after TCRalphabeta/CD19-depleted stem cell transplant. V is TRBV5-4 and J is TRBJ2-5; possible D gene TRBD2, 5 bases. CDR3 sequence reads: CASSLPGETQYF. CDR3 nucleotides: TGTGCCAGCAGCTTGCCGGGGGAGACCCAGTACTTC.